This entry lists 18 T cell receptor beta chains sequenced from one sample in a study of T-cell reconstitution after alpha-beta-depleted transplantation in children. A TCRbeta library incorporating unique molecular identifiers was prepared. TCRdb ran MiXCR on the PCR reads and lists one entry per CDR3 protein. The profile shows around 800,000 distinct CDR3 sequences, 16% of them singletons. The sequenced sample was PBMCs, mostly from graft donor cells, obtained 360 days after TCRalphabeta/CD19-depleted stem cell transplant. Receptor source: a male patient between 10 and 17 years old who had a stem cell transplant for acute lymphoblastic leukemia, so the T cells may come from the graft donor.

The V gene is TRBV5-1, the J gene TRBJ2-7; TRBD2 agrees at 7 bases. Trimming at V came to 6 bases and at J to 1 base, leaving 4 bases not matched to a gene. This CDR3 region has 13 residues. Germline V gives CDR1 SGHRS, CDR2 YFSETQ. The CDR3 spells CASIGGGSYEQYF. The CDR3 DNA is TGCGCCAGCATCGGCGGGGGATCCTACGAGCAGTACTTC.

The chain carries TRBV18 and TRBJ2-1; D gene unclear. This CDR3 is built from 14 residues. The V end was cut by 2 bases, the J end by 0 bases, with 5 bases between. The V gene's germline CDR1 is KGHSH and CDR2 LQKENI. CDR3 loop: CASSPEISYNEQFF. CDR3 DNA: TGTGCCAGCTCACCAGAGATCTCCTACAATGAGCAGTTCTTC.

This clonotype appeared many times. J is TRBJ2-1 and V is TRBV18, with D possibly being TRBD1 (5 bases). The CDR3 runs 13 residues. V dropped 1 base and J dropped 14 bases, with 15 bases sitting between them. Per germline, CDR1 KGHSH and CDR2 LQKENI. CDR3 nucleotides: TGTGCCAGCTCACCACATGGTGGGGCGAGCAAGTTCTTC. This codes for CASSPHGGASKFF.

J is TRBJ1-1 and V is TRBV21-1. TRBV21-1 is a pseudogene. CDR3 length: 16 residues. In DNA form, the CDR3 reads TGTGCCAGCAGCAAAGATAGGGAACCTGAGAACACTGAAGCTTTCTTT. It translates to CASSKDREPENTEAFF.

This clonotype was seen repeatedly, ten times or more. This chain connects TRBV5-6 to TRBJ2-7; unclear D gene. Germline V gene sequence: CDR1 SGHDT, CDR2 YYEEEE. The CDR3 runs to 11 residues. V was pared by 2 bases and J by 6 bases, with 6 bases between. The CDR3 protein is CASSFAAEQYF. CDR3 nucleotide sequence: TGTGCCAGCAGCTTTGCGGCCGAGCAGTACTTC.

The sample holds a few counts of this clonotype. The rearrangement links TRBV20-1 to TRBJ2-1, with D maybe TRBD1 (6 bases). The V end lost 3 bases, the J end lost 4 bases, and 10 bases lay between the germline ends. Germline V gives CDR1 DFQATT, CDR2 SNEGSKA (reference sequence). The CDR3 has 13 residues. CDR3 DNA sequence: TGCAGTGCTAGGGGGGCCGTTTACAATGAGCAGTTCTTC. It specifies CSARGAVYNEQFF.

This chain links TRBV12-3 or TRBV12-4 with TRBJ2-1; 11 bases map to TRBD2. J lost 8 bases, V lost 4 bases, and 7 bases had no gene match. CDR3 length: 15 amino acids. CDR3 DNA: TGTGCCAGCAGTTCGGGACTAGCGGTGGGACATGAGCAGTTCTTC. It yields the protein CASSSGLAVGHEQFF.

The chain joins TRBV25-1 to TRBJ2-7, with 9 positions matching TRBD2. The germline CDR1 and CDR2 sequences are MGHDK and SYGVNS. The CDR3 consists of 16 residues. The trim removed 2 bases at V and 0 bases at J, leaving 5 bases unmatched. The CDR3 DNA follows: TGTGCCAGCAGTGAAGCCGGGACTAGCCTCTCCTACGAGCAGTACTTC. Amino acid sequence: CASSEAGTSLSYEQYF.

This clonotype was observed a few times. The CDR3 region is CASSPTIAGGPGELFF. DNA for the CDR3: TGCGCCAGCAGTCCTACCATAGCGGGAGGGCCCGGGGAGCTGTTTTTT. The chain carries TRBV5-1 and TRBJ2-2; the match to TRBD2 covers 11 bases. Unmatched junction bases numbered 9, after V lost 5 bases and J lost 6 bases. CDR3 size: 16 residues. CDR1 SGHRS and CDR2 YFSETQ come from the germline V gene.

In regard to this clonotype: At one end, the junction sequence differs from germline, possibly due to a read error. This chain links TRBV7-8 with TRBJ2-1; 15 nucleotides agree with TRBD2. The germline CDR1 and CDR2 sequences are SGHVS and FQNEAQ. The CDR3 has 15 amino acids. CDR3 sequence: CASSLRTSGRALQGF. As DNA, the CDR3 is TGTGCCAGCAGCTTAAGGACTAGCGGGAGGGCGCTTCAGGGCTTC.

In its sample, this clonotype was seen many times. The CDR3: CASSAYHEQYF. DNA for the CDR3: TGTGCCAGCAGCGCCTACCACGAGCAGTACTTC. The J gene is TRBJ2-7, the V gene TRBV5-6; D gene uncertain. The CDR3 contains 11 residues. The V end was cut by 4 bases, the J end by 5 bases, with 7 bases between. Germline-derived CDR1 and CDR2 are SGHDT and YYEEEE. The full variable domain, rest sourced from reference TRBV5-6 and TRBJ2-7, is DAGVTQSPTHLIKTRGQQVTLRCSPKSGHDTVSWYQQALGQGPQFIFQYYEEEERQRGNFPDRFSGHQFPNYSSELNVNALLLGDSALYLCASSAYHEQYFGPGTRLTVT.

This clonotype has only a few counts. This chain connects TRBV4-1 to TRBJ2-7, with D perhaps assigned TRBD1 or TRBD2 (5 bases each). V was cut by 3 bases and J by 5 bases, with 14 bases left in between. The CDR3 totals 14 residues. Germline V CDR1 and CDR2: MGHRA, YSYEKL. CDR3 amino acids: CASSQPELGDEQYF. Here the CDR3 DNA reads TGCGCCAGCAGCCAGCCGGAACTAGGGGACGAGCAGTACTTC.

The chain carries TRBV12-3 or TRBV12-4 and TRBJ2-1; D ambiguous. The CDR3 is 15 amino acids. V shed 0 bases and J shed 6 bases, with 12 bases lying between them. This CDR3 is CASSLAPRVSNEQFF. The CDR3 DNA reads TGTGCCAGCAGTTTAGCGCCCCGGGTAAGCAATGAGCAGTTCTTC.

This clonotype has only a few counts. This chain connects TRBV20-1 to TRBJ1-1, with 8 nucleotides matching TRBD1. The CDR3 has 15 residues. The germline CDR1 and CDR2 sequences are DFQATT and SNEGSKA (reference sequence). V trimming: 1 base; J trimming: 0 bases; junction bases outside the gene matches: 4. DNA for the CDR3: TGCAGTGCTAGAGGCCGACAGGGGATGAACACTGAAGCTTTCTTT. Its translation is CSARGRQGMNTEAFF.

The chain has TRBV5-6 and TRBJ1-1, with D perhaps TRBD1 (5 bases). This CDR3 is 15 amino acids long. Germline CDR1 is SGHDT and CDR2 is YYEEEE. Trimming stripped 4 bases from V and 4 bases from J, with 17 bases between. The CDR3 protein is CASSLQPGASTEAFF. CDR3 DNA: TGTGCCAGCAGCCTCCAGCCTGGGGCTAGCACTGAAGCTTTCTTT.

This clonotype was counted many times. V gene TRBV25-1 combines with J gene TRBJ2-3; weak D call: TRBD2 (6 bases). V was pared by 7 bases and J by 0 bases, with 14 bases between. The CDR3 totals 15 residues. Germline V gene lookup returns CDR1 MGHDK and CDR2 SYGVNS. In DNA, the CDR3 is TGTGCCAGCACGGGGACTGGAAGGAGCACAGATACGCAGTATTTT. Translated, it gives CASTGTGRSTDTQYF.

CDR3 region: CAIRDRGAGELFF. CDR3 DNA sequence: TGTGCCATCAGGGACCGGGGGGCCGGGGAGCTGTTTTTT. This chain links TRBV12-3 or TRBV12-4 with TRBJ2-2; 7 bases are shared with TRBD2. J was trimmed by 6 bases and V by 10 bases; bases with no gene match: 8. The CDR3 runs 13 residues.

Only a few counts were recorded for this clonotype. The chain couples TRBV5-1 to TRBJ2-2; the D is unclear. V lost 4 bases to trimming and J lost 5 bases, with 15 bases between them. CDR1 is SGHRS, CDR2 YFSETQ, per germline. The CDR3 has 15 residues. The CDR3, as DNA: TGCGCCAGCAGCGCCCCTTGGAGACGTACCGGGGAGCTGTTTTTT. Its translation: CASSAPWRRTGELFF.